This entry lists 30 T cell receptor beta chains sequenced from one sample in a study of graft-versus-host responses after intestinal transplantation (dated by TCRdb to 2020 to 2023). The sample's time point label, in plain terms: cells obtained before transplantation from donor or recipient. The library was made by the immunoSEQ multiplex PCR assay. TCRdb provides this immuneACCESS table in a form limited to in-frame rearrangements. Some clones are lacking; in checked studies, under half of them reflect an unresolved V gene, and why the rest are absent is not known. The sample table shows roughly 34,000 clones, and approximately 95% are seen once. The ten largest clones capture around 0.2% of the sample. Antigens of these TCRs are unknown. The starting material was unstimulated CD4+ T cells sorted from spleen or lymph node cells, obtained before transplant. These receptors came from a human donor who was the organ donor for an intestinal transplant.

In DNA, the CDR3 is TGTGCCAGTAGTATCAAAGGGGACGGTTCCTACGAGCAGTACTTC. Its protein is CASSIKGDGSYEQYF. The chain is built from TRBV19 and TRBJ2-7; tentatively, D is TRBD1 or TRBD2 (5 bases each). CDR3 length equals 15 residues. V was trimmed by 3 bases and J by 1 base, leaving 13 bases between them. The germline V gene encodes CDR1 LNHDA and CDR2 SQIVND (reference sequence).

The rearrangement links TRBV4-3 to TRBJ2-4; no firm D call. Deletions cut 0 bases from V and 6 bases from J, with 6 bases between. CDR3 length: 13 residues. The germline gives CDR1 LGHNA, CDR2 YSLEER. The CDR3, as DNA: TGCGCCAGCAGCCAAGATCACAGAAACATTCAGTACTTC. This codes for CASSQDHRNIQYF.

This CDR3 reads CSVSRDRYYGYTF. For the CDR3, the DNA is TGCAGCGTTTCTCGGGACAGATACTATGGCTACACCTTC. V is TRBV29-1 and J is TRBJ1-2, with TRBD1 identical over 7 bases. The CDR3 has 13 residues. V was clipped by 5 bases and J by 3 bases; unmatched bases: 6. Germline CDR1 is SQVTM and CDR2 is ANQGSEA.

For the CDR3, the DNA is TGTGCCAGCAGTTACTCGGAAGGGGGCGGCTACACCTTC. Protein product: CASSYSEGGGYTF. This rearrangement joins TRBV6-5 to TRBJ1-2; 7 bases are shared with TRBD1. Germline V gene sequence: CDR1 MNHEY, CDR2 SVGAGI. V gave up 0 bases and J gave up 8 bases; unmatched junction bases: 3. The CDR3 is 13 amino acids.

The chain employs TRBV10-3 and TRBJ2-7, with a possible D match to TRBD1 (6 bases). Germline V gene data show CDR1 as ENHRY and CDR2 as SYGVKD. This CDR3 is built from 14 residues. V dropped 3 bases and J dropped 2 bases, with 11 bases sitting between them. CDR3 residues: CAISDRNRAYEQYF. The CDR3 DNA follows: TGTGCCATCAGTGATAGGAACAGGGCCTACGAGCAGTACTTC.

This clone was seen once. V gene TRBV4-1 combines with J gene TRBJ2-1, with a weak D call TRBD2 (7 bases). Trimming left V 6 bases short and J 7 bases short, with 16 bases between. CDR1 and CDR2 (germline): MGHRA, YSYEKL. This CDR3 is 14 amino acids long. As DNA, the CDR3 is TGCGCCAGCAGGGGGGGGGCCGGGTGGAATGAGCAGTTCTTC. It is translated as CASRGGAGWNEQFF.

J is TRBJ2-7 and V is TRBV6-6, with 9 bases identical to TRBD1. V was pared by 6 bases and J by 1 base, with 4 bases of the junction left unmatched. There are 14 residues in the CDR3. Germline V gene data show CDR1 as MNHNY and CDR2 as SVGAGI (reference sequence). CDR3 in DNA: TGTGCCAGCAGGGGGACAGGGATTTCCTACGAGCAGTACTTC. This codes for CASRGTGISYEQYF.

This rearrangement joins TRBV7-2 to TRBJ2-1, with TRBD2 matching 11 bases. V trimming: 3 bases; J trimming: 2 bases; junction bases outside the gene matches: 0. The CDR3 has 15 residues. Germline values: CDR1 SGHTA, CDR2 FQGNSA. CDR3 residues: CASSFSGGAYNEQFF. The CDR3 region has the DNA TGTGCCAGCAGCTTTAGCGGGGGGGCCTACAATGAGCAGTTCTTC.

The rearrangement uses TRBV5-1 and TRBJ2-3, with 8 bases fitting TRBD2. Germline V gives CDR1 SGHRS, CDR2 YFSETQ. The junction had 8 bases not matched to a gene; V was cut back by 0 bases and J by 2 bases. The length of the CDR3 is 17 residues. CDR3 amino acids: CASSLAPGGGLTDTQYF. CDR3 coding DNA: TGCGCCAGCAGCTTGGCGCCGGGGGGGGGCCTCACAGATACGCAGTATTTT.

V is TRBV4-2 and J is TRBJ1-2; 8 positions match TRBD1. Germline CDR1 is LGHNA and CDR2 is YNFKEQ. This CDR3 has 13 amino acids. V was pared by 1 base and J by 8 bases, with 3 bases of the junction left unmatched. The CDR3 DNA reads as TGTGCCAGCAGCCAAGCCAGGGGGCGCGGCTACACCTTC. As protein: CASSQARGRGYTF.

The chain recombines TRBV19 with TRBJ2-1; D might be TRBD2 (5 bases). CDR3 size: 14 residues. The germline gives CDR1 LNHDA, CDR2 SQIVND (reference sequence). The germline V and J ends were trimmed by 4 bases and 7 bases, with 14 bases remaining between them. The CDR3 loop is CASSRRVGPNEQFF. CDR3 nucleotides: TGTGCCAGTAGTAGGCGGGTAGGCCCGAATGAGCAGTTCTTC.

This clone has just a few counts. This sequence joins TRBV10-1 and TRBJ2-6; 8 positions match TRBD1. This CDR3 has 17 amino acids. V gave up 7 bases and J gave up 0 bases; unmatched junction bases: 8. CDR1 is WNHNN and CDR2 is SYGVQD in the germline V gene (reference sequence). The CDR3: CASNRTGRISGANVLTF. For the CDR3, the DNA is TGCGCCAGCAACCGGACAGGGCGTATCTCTGGGGCCAACGTCCTGACTTTC.

The rearrangement joins TRBV7-9 to TRBJ2-3, with D unresolved. This CDR3 is 15 amino acids long. Germline V gene lookup returns CDR1 SEHNR and CDR2 FQNEAQ (reference sequence). V was cut by 1 base and J by 1 base, with 9 bases left in between. This chain's CDR3 is CASSLGMTGTDTQYF. In DNA, the CDR3 is TGTGCCAGCAGCTTAGGGATGACGGGCACAGATACGCAGTATTTT. Drawing the rest from reference TRBV7-9 and TRBJ2-3, the complete variable domain is DTGVSQNPRHKITKRGQNVTFRCDPISEHNRLYWYRQTLGQGPEFLTYFQNEAQLEKSRLLSDRFSAERPKGSFSTLEIQRTEQGDSAMYLCASSLGMTGTDTQYFGPGTRLTVL.

The sample holds one count of this clone. The gene calls are TRBV10-3 and TRBJ1-1, with no clear D. Looked up from germline, CDR1 is ENHRY and CDR2 is SYGVKD. Trimming took 7 bases from V and 1 from J, leaving 7 bases between them. CDR3 length equals 12 residues. The CDR3 spells CAIKGGNTEAFF. The CDR3, as DNA: TGTGCCATCAAAGGAGGGAACACTGAAGCTTTCTTT.

This rearrangement joins TRBV10-3 to TRBJ1-1; D remains ambiguous. CDR3 length: 14 residues. CDR1 is ENHRY and CDR2 is SYGVKD in the germline V gene. The ends were cut back, 5 bases at V and 1 base at J, with 11 bases in the middle. The CDR3 region is CAISPTGANTEAFF. CDR3 nucleotides: TGTGCCATCAGTCCGACTGGAGCGAACACTGAAGCTTTCTTT.

The rearrangement links TRBV14 to TRBJ2-1, with TRBD2 matching over 7 bases. The CDR3 is made up of 13 amino acids. With 6 bases clipped from V and 8 bases from J, the junction kept 7 bases outside the gene matches. Germline CDR1 SGHDN, CDR2 FVKESK. The DNA of the CDR3 is TGTGCCAGCAGAGATCTGGGGGGGGATGAGCAGTTCTTC. It yields the protein CASRDLGGDEQFF.

This clone was seen just once. The V call is TRBV5-4, the J call TRBJ2-5; 14 nucleotides agree with TRBD2. Germline V lookup: CDR1 SGHNT, CDR2 YYREEE (reference sequence). The junction had 4 bases not matched to a gene; V was cut back by 0 bases and J by 3 bases. The CDR3 length is 17 residues. DNA of the CDR3: TGTGCCAGCAGCTTGGGGCGGACTAGCGGGGGGAAAGAGACCCAGTACTTC. It codes for CASSLGRTSGGKETQYF.

This clone was seen just once. The chain combines TRBV6-1 with TRBJ2-6, with D perhaps TRBD2 (6 bases). Per the germline V gene, CDR1 is MNHNS and CDR2 is SASEGT. V shed 1 base and J shed 5 bases, with 12 bases lying between them. CDR3 length equals 16 residues. The CDR3 protein is CASSEGGESRANVLTF. The CDR3 DNA reads TGTGCCAGCAGTGAAGGGGGGGAATCTAGGGCCAACGTCCTGACTTTC.

The chain is built from TRBV5-1 and TRBJ2-4; the match to TRBD1 covers 9 bases. The germline V gene encodes CDR1 SGHRS and CDR2 YFSETQ. The CDR3 consists of 16 residues. The junction had 7 bases not matched to a gene; V was cut back by 3 bases and J by 3 bases. The CDR3 bases are TGCGCCAGCAGCTGCTGGGACAGGGAAGACAAAAACATTCAGTACTTC. Translating gives CASSCWDREDKNIQYF.

This rearrangement joins TRBV7-2 to TRBJ2-1; 7 positions match TRBD1. Germline lookup yields CDR1 SGHTA and CDR2 FQGNSA. With 5 bases clipped from V and 3 bases from J, the junction kept 7 bases outside the gene matches. The CDR3 extends over 15 amino acids. The chain's CDR3 is CASSPRDSNYNEQFF. The CDR3 region has the DNA TGTGCCAGCAGCCCGAGGGACAGTAACTACAATGAGCAGTTCTTC.

The chain has TRBV10-3 and TRBJ1-1; maybe TRBD1 (6 bases). CDR1 is ENHRY, CDR2 SYGVKD, per germline. CDR3 length: 14 residues. Trimming pared 3 bases from V and 1 base from J, leaving 9 bases between. CDR3: CAISEGGGNTEAFF. The DNA of the CDR3 is TGTGCCATCAGTGAAGGGGGTGGGAACACTGAAGCTTTCTTT.

The V call is TRBV19, the J call TRBJ1-5, with 8 bases lining up with TRBD1. In germline, CDR1 is LNHDA, CDR2 SQIVND (reference sequence). This CDR3 is 16 amino acids long. V lost 10 bases, J lost 2 bases, and 13 bases stayed unmatched. CDR3 protein: CATRGPGQGRNQPQHF. The DNA of the CDR3 is TGTGCCACCAGAGGCCCCGGACAGGGCCGCAATCAGCCCCAGCATTTT.

This clone occurred once. The J gene is TRBJ1-2, the V gene TRBV9, with a weak D call TRBD1 (5 bases). The germline CDR1 and CDR2 sequences are SGDLS and YYNGEE. CDR3 size: 16 residues. The V and J ends lost 0 bases and 4 bases respectively, with 16 bases between them. This CDR3 reads CASSVGVSKQGYGYTF. CDR3 DNA sequence: TGTGCCAGCAGCGTAGGGGTAAGCAAGCAGGGCTATGGCTACACCTTC.

This sequence joins TRBV19 and TRBJ1-6, with no clear D. Trimming left V 3 bases short and J 7 bases short, with 10 bases between. Germline V gives CDR1 LNHDA, CDR2 SQIVND (reference sequence). The CDR3 runs 14 residues. In DNA form, the CDR3 reads TGTGCCAGTAGTATCCGAGGGTTGAATTCACCCCTCCACTTT. It is translated as CASSIRGLNSPLHF.

The chain couples TRBV7-2 to TRBJ2-2; TRBD2 agrees at 15 bases. CDR1 is SGHTA, CDR2 FQGNSA, per germline. J was trimmed by 5 bases and V by 1 base; bases with no gene match: 8. CDR3 length: 19 residues. The CDR3 bases are TGTGCCAGCAGCTTAGACTGGACTAGCGGGGGGGCTTGGACCGGGGAGCTGTTTTTT. Translation gives CASSLDWTSGGAWTGELFF.

This clone was detected once. The chain couples TRBV27 to TRBJ2-1, with TRBD2 matching 10 bases. V lost 7 bases and J lost 4; bases outside the gene matches: 13. Germline lookup yields CDR1 MNHEY and CDR2 SMNVEV (reference sequence). The CDR3 is 17 residues long. The CDR3 sequence is CASIQKVLAGVYNEQFF. CDR3 DNA: TGTGCCAGCATCCAAAAGGTGCTAGCGGGGGTATACAATGAGCAGTTCTTC.

In its sample, this clone was seen once. This chain connects TRBV9 to TRBJ2-1, with 8 bases matching TRBD2. CDR1 is SGDLS, CDR2 YYNGEE, per germline. This CDR3 region has 16 residues. V lost 4 bases, J lost 4 bases, and 10 bases stayed unmatched. CDR3 loop: CASSSPGGGTYNEQFF. CDR3 nucleotides: TGTGCCAGCAGCTCCCCCGGGGGGGGGACTTACAATGAGCAGTTCTTC. Drawing the rest from reference TRBV9 and TRBJ2-1, the complete variable domain is DSGVTQTPKHLITATGQRVTLRCSPRSGDLSVYWYQQSLDQGLQFLIQYYNGEERAKGNILERFSAQQFPDLHSELNLSSLELGDSALYFCASSSPGGGTYNEQFFGPGTRLTVL.

The chain is built from TRBV30 and TRBJ2-3; D is uncertain. Germline loops: CDR1 GTSNPN, CDR2 SVGIG (reference sequence). V gave up 1 base and J gave up 0 bases, with 8 bases separating them. This CDR3 is 14 amino acids long. The DNA of the CDR3 is TGTGCCTGGAGTGCGGATACCAGCACAGATACGCAGTATTTT. It encodes CAWSADTSTDTQYF.

This rearrangement joins TRBV19 to TRBJ2-7, with 7 bases matching TRBD1. The CDR3 is 16 amino acids. Trimming cost V 3 bases and J 6 bases; bases outside gene matches: 14. CDR1 LNHDA and CDR2 SQIVND come from the germline V gene (reference sequence). The CDR3 region has the DNA TGTGCCAGTAGTATGGCCCCGCAGGGGGATCTCATCGAGCAGTACTTC. Encoded protein: CASSMAPQGDLIEQYF. The entire variable domain, with the rest obtained from reference TRBV19 and TRBJ2-7, is as follows: DGGITQSPKYLFRKEGQNVTLSCEQNLNHDAMYWYRQDPGQGLRLIYYSQIVNDFQKGDIAEGYSVSREKKESFPLTVTSAQKNPTAFYLCASSMAPQGDLIEQYFGPGTRLTVT.

The chain carries TRBV7-9 and TRBJ2-2; 7 nucleotides line up with TRBD1. The CDR3 spans 14 residues. Germline V gene lookup returns CDR1 SEHNR and CDR2 FQNEAQ (reference sequence). V lost 5 bases to trimming and J lost 4 bases; unmatched junction nucleotides: 4. The CDR3 nucleotides read TGTGCCAGCAGCCCCAACAGGGGCACCGGGGAGCTGTTTTTT. Amino acids: CASSPNRGTGELFF.